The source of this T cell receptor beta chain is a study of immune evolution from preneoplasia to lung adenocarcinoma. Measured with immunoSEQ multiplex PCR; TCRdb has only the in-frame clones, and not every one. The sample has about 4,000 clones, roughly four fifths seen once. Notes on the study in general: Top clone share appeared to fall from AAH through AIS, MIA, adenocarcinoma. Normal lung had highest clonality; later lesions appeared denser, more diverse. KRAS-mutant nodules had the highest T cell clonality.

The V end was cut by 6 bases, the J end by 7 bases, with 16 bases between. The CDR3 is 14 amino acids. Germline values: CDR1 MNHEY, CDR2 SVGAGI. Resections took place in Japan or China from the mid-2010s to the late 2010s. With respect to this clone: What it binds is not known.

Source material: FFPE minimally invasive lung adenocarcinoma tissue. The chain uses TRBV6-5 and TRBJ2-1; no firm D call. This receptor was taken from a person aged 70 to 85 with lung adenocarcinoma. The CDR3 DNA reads TGTGCCAGCAGCATTACCGCTCGCCTTAATGAGCAGTTCTTC. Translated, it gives CASSITARLNEQFF.